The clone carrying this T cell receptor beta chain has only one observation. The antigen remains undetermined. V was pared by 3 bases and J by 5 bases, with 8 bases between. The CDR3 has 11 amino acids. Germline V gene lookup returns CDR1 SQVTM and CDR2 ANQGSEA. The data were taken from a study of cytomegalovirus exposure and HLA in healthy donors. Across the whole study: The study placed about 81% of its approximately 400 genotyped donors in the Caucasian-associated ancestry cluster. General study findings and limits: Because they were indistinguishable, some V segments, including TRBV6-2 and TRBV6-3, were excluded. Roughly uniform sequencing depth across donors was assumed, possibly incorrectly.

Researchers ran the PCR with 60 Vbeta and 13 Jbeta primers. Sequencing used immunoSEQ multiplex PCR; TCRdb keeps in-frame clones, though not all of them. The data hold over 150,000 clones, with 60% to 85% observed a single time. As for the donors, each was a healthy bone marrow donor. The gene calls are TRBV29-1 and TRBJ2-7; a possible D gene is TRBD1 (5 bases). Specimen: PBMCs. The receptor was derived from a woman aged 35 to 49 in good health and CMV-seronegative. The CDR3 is CSVDLRDEQYF. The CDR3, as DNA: TGCAGCGTTGATCTCAGGGACGAGCAGTACTTC.